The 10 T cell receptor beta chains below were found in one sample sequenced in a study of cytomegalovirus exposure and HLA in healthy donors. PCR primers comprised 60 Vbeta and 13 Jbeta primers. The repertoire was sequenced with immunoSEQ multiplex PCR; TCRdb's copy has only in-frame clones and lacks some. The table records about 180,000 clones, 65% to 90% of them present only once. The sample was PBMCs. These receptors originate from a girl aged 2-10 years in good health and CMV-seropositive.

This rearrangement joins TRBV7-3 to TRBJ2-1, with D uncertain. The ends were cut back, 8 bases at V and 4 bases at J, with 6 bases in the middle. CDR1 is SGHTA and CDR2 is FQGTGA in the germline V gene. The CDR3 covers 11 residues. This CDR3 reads CASGLYNEQFF. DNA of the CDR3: TGTGCCAGCGGGCTTTACAATGAGCAGTTCTTC.

The CDR3: CASSRLAGGLNEQFF. In nucleotides, the CDR3 is TGTGCCAGTAGTAGACTAGCGGGAGGGCTCAATGAGCAGTTCTTC. This rearrangement joins TRBV19 to TRBJ2-1; 14 positions match TRBD2. CDR3 length: 15 amino acids. J lost 6 bases, V lost 4 bases, and 2 bases had no gene match. Looked up from germline, CDR1 is LNHDA and CDR2 is SQIVND (reference sequence).

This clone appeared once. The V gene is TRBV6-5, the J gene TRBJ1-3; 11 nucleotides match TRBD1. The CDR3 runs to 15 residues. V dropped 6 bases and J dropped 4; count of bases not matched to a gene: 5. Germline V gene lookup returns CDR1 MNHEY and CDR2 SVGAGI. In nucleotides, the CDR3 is TGTGCCAGCAGGCTTGGACAGGGGGCGGGAAACACCATATATTTT. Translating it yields CASRLGQGAGNTIYF.

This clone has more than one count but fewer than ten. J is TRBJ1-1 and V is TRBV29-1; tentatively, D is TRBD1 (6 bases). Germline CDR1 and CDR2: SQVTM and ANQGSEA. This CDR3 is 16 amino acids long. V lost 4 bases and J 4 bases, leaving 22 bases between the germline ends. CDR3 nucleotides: TGCAGCGTTGGGAGGCAGGGGCTCACTTTCGGCACTGAAGCTTTCTTT. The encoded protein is CSVGRQGLTFGTEAFF.

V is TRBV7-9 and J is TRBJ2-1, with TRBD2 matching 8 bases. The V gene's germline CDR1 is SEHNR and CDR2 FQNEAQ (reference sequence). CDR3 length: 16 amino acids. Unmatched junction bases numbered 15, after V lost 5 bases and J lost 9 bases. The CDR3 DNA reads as TGTGCCAGCAGCCTAGATCCGGGACTAGGGTACGGTGAGCAGTTCTTC. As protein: CASSLDPGLGYGEQFF. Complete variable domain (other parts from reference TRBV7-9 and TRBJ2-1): DTGVSQNPRHKITKRGQNVTFRCDPISEHNRLYWYRQTLGQGPEFLTYFQNEAQLEKSRLLSDRFSAERPKGSFSTLEIQRTEQGDSAMYLCASSLDPGLGYGEQFFGPGTRLTVL.

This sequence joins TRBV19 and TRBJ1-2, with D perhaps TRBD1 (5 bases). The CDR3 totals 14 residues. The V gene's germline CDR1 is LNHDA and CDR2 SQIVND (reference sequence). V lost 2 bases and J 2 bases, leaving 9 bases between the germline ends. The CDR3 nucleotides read TGTGCCAGTAGTATACAAGGGGCGAACTATGGCTACACCTTC. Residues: CASSIQGANYGYTF. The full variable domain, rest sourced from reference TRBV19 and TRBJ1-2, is DGGITQSPKYLFRKEGQNVTLSCEQNLNHDAMYWYRQDPGQGLRLIYYSQIVNDFQKGDIAEGYSVSREKKESFPLTVTSAQKNPTAFYLCASSIQGANYGYTFGSGTRLTVV.

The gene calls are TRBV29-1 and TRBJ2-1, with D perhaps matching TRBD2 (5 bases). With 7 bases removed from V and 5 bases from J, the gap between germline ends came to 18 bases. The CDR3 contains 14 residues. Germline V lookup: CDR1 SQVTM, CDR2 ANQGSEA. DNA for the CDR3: TGCAGCGCTAACCCGGGGAACCCGGACAATGAGCAGTTCTTC. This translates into CSANPGNPDNEQFF.

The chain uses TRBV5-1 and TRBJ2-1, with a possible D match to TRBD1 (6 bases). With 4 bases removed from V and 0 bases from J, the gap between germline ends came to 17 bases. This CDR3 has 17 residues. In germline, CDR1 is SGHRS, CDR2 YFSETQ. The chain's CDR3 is CASSPSGHPSSYNEQFF. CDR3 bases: TGCGCCAGCAGCCCCTCGGGACACCCGAGCTCCTACAATGAGCAGTTCTTC.

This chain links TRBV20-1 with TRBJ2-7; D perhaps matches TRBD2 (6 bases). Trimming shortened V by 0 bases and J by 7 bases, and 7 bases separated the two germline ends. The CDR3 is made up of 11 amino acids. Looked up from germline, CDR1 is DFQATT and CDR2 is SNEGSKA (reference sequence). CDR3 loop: CSAREAGEQYF. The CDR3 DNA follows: TGCAGTGCTAGAGAGGCGGGAGAGCAGTACTTC.

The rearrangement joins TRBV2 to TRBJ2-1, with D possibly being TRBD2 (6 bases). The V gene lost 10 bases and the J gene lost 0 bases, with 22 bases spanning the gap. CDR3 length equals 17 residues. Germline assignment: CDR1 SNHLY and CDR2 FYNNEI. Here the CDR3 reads CANPTRDSGYSYNEQFF. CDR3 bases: TGTGCCAACCCGACCCGGGACTCCGGATACTCCTACAATGAGCAGTTCTTC. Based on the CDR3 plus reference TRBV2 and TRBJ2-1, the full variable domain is EPEVTQTPSHQVTQMGQEVILRCVPISNHLYFYWYRQILGQKVEFLVSFYNNEISEKSEIFDDQFSVERPDGSNFTLKIRSTKLEDSAMYFCANPTRDSGYSYNEQFFGPGTRLTVL.